Sequencing of this TCR beta chain was carried out in a study of blood T cell repertoires in COVID-19. Study information: Sample material is recorded as cDNA or gDNA derived from T cells, B-cell-depleted T cells, or PBMCs.

This CDR3 region has 14 residues. Trimming removed 0 bases from V and 3 bases from J, with 5 bases in between. In germline, CDR1 is SGHTA, CDR2 FQGNSA. Patients from Seattle were sampled longitudinally, starting during active infection. This table comes from immunoSEQ multiplex PCR, and its TCRdb copy is limited to in-frame clones, with some not included. The sample consists of roughly 500,000 clones, roughly 89% of them appearing once. This chain links TRBV7-2 with TRBJ2-2; D gene uncertain. This TCR derives from a man younger than 30 with COVID-19, enrolled during active disease. Sample: peripheral blood. The CDR3 nucleotides read TGTGCCAGCAGCTTAGCTTTCTACACCGGGGAGCTGTTTTTT. The encoded protein is CASSLAFYTGELFF.